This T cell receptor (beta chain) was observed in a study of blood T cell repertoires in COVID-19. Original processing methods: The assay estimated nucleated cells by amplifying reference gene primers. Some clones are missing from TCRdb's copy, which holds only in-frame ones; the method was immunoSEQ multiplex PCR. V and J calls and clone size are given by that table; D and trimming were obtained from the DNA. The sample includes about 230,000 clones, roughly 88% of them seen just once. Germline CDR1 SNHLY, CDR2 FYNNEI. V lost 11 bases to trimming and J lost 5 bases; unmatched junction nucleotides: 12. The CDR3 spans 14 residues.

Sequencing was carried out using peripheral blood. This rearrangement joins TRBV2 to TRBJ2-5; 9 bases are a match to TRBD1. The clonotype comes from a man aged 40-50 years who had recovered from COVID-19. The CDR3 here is CAGGAGTGIETQYF. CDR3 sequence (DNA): TGTGCCGGAGGGGCCGGGACAGGGATCGAGACCCAGTACTTC.